This T cell receptor (beta chain) was sequenced in a study of blood T cell repertoires in COVID-19. About the research overall: Material from acute and convalescent COVID-19 was sourced from the United States, Italy and Spain. PBMCs, B-cell-depleted T cells, or T cells provided the cDNA or gDNA that made up the material.

CDR3 length: 18 residues. Germline lookup yields CDR1 SEHNR and CDR2 FQNEAQ (reference sequence). The trim removed 2 bases at V and 0 bases at J, leaving 8 bases unmatched. In the study's own analysis: Counts of nucleated cells, estimated from reference gene primer amplification, were obtained. This table comes from immunoSEQ multiplex PCR, and its TCRdb copy is limited to in-frame clones, with some not included. V, J and clone size were drawn from that table, and D and trimming were deduced from the DNA. The sample gives about 260,000 clones, 75% to 90% of which show up once; under 5.5% is in the top ten.

The specimen sequenced was peripheral blood. This TCR came from a man aged 55 to 70 who had recovered from COVID-19. The genes are TRBV7-9 and TRBJ2-3; 10 positions match TRBD2. The CDR3 DNA reads TGTGCCAGCAGCTTATGGGCTAGCGGGAGCCCTAGCACAGATACGCAGTATTTT. This encodes CASSLWASGSPSTDTQYF.